A single T cell receptor beta chain is shown here with its context. The antigen remains unidentified. Any history of autoimmune disease or systemic immunosuppression disqualified patients. This record belongs to a study of OX40 agonist ivuxolimab in advanced cancers. Turning to the study itself: One patient with hepatocellular carcinoma and two with cutaneous melanoma, three in all, had partial responses. General study results and limits: Low clonal expansion, among the lowest seen, marked partial responders at 0.1-3.0 mg/kg. The CD4+ and CD8+ T cells in the blood had expanded clonally by week 6 at 0.1 to 3.0 mg/kg.

TCRdb's table, derived via immunoSEQ multiplex PCR, lists solely in-frame clones and lacks some. Of over 100,000 clones listed, about nine tenths are singletons. Germline V gene lookup returns CDR1 MNHEY and CDR2 SMNVEV (reference sequence). The trim removed 5 bases at V and 9 bases at J, leaving 18 bases unmatched. This CDR3 has 17 residues. The starting material was CD4+ or CD8+ T cells sorted from blood, obtained in a trial of the OX40 agonist ivuxolimab. The sequence was collected from an adult with an advanced solid tumor such as melanoma, head and neck, liver or kidney cancer. The J gene is TRBJ2-1, the V gene TRBV27, with TRBD2 matching 8 bases. The CDR3 DNA follows: TGTGCCAGCAGTGAGGGGCAAGGTAGCGGGGTTGAAGGTGAGCAGTTCTTC. Translating it yields CASSEGQGSGVEGEQFF.